This TCR beta chain comes out of a study of molecular identifiers for immune sequencing clone quantification. From germline, CDR1 is MGHRA and CDR2 YSYEKL. This CDR3 has 15 residues. A note on this clonotype: The junction departs from germline at one end; a sequencing error may be responsible.

Preparation of the bulk TCR libraries relied on previously described methods and listed TCR primers. TCRdb analysed the PCR reads with MiXCR anew, one entry per CDR3 protein. Seen here are hundreds of thousands of distinct CDR3 sequences, about 25% observed once, and the top ten hold about 0.84%. The TCR sequence derives from a human donor in good health. Some libraries in this study had Jurkat cell RNA spiked in. The chain combines TRBV4-1 with TRBJ2-4; D call uncertain. The sample was naive CD8+ T cells from blood, with Jurkat cell RNA spiked in. Documented subset: FACS-sorted CD8+CD4-CCR7+CD45RA+ naive T cells. The CDR3 protein is CASSQSQVAKSIQYF. Here the CDR3 DNA reads TGCGCCAGCAGCCAGTCTCAGGTAGCCAAAAGCATTCAGTACTTC.